This T cell receptor (beta chain) appears in the sequencing data of a study of CD8+ T cells in alopecia areata. Study results and caveats: Alopecia totalis/universalis scalp especially showed more expanded CD8+ clones than normal scalp. In patients, TCRs were shared less clearly than in mice, and HLA may possibly be involved.

The CDR3 is 13 amino acids. Germline V CDR1 and CDR2: LNHDA, SQIVND (reference sequence). V was trimmed by 3 bases and J by 6 bases, leaving 11 bases between them. Obtained from alopecia areata patients were lesional scalp punch biopsies along with peripheral blood. CD4+ and CD8+ T cells were sorted from PBMCs stained for CD3, CD4 and CD8. Sequencing templates came from extracted RNA that was reverse transcribed into cDNA. Clones were read by immunoSEQ multiplex PCR, and TCRdb kept only the in-frame ones, dropping some. The sample carries around 200,000 clones, 63% recorded once. With regard to this clone: The antigen remains unidentified.

This TCR was sampled from a human donor with alopecia areata. This rearrangement joins TRBV19 to TRBJ1-1, with TRBD1 as a possible D gene (5 bases). The starting material was CD4+ T cells sorted from blood, obtained at week 0. The CDR3 nucleotides read TGTGCCAGTAGTATCCAGGGTATCGCTGAAGCTTTCTTT. Its protein product is CASSIQGIAEAFF.